This entry describes one T cell receptor beta chain. What it binds is unknown. The record originates from a study of cytomegalovirus exposure and HLA in healthy donors. Study-level results: It was in a later analysis that TCR association rates were seen to vary by HLA locus, highest for DRB1 and lowest for HLA-C. The classifier reportedly diagnosed cytomegalovirus status with high specificity and sensitivity. Previously analyzed data showed that most TCR beta V segments were productive at a frequency of about 87% or about 30%.

The PCR was carried out with 60 Vbeta primers and 13 Jbeta primers. Generated by immunoSEQ multiplex PCR, the TCRdb table keeps only in-frame clones and is missing some. The table has 100,000 to 150,000 clones, more than 60% seen once. V lost 3 bases, J lost 1 base, and 3 bases lay in between. The CDR3 loop spans 12 amino acids. Germline values: CDR1 SGHAT, CDR2 FQNNGV. The chain couples TRBV11-2 to TRBJ1-1; D not certain. The receptor was isolated from a young man in good health and CMV-seronegative. Sequencing was performed on PBMCs. CDR3 loop: CASSFGNTEAFF. Written as DNA, the CDR3 is TGTGCCAGCAGCTTCGGGAACACTGAAGCTTTCTTT. The full variable domain, its missing parts supplied by reference TRBV11-2 and TRBJ1-1, is EAGVAQSPRYKIIEKRQSVAFWCNPISGHATLYWYQQILGQGPKLLIQFQNNGVVDDSQLPKDRFSAERLKGVDSTLKIQPAKLEDSAVYLCASSFGNTEAFFGQGTRLTVV.